Listed below are T cell receptor beta chains from one sample, sequenced in a study of cytomegalovirus exposure and HLA in healthy donors. Some clones are missing from TCRdb's copy, which holds only in-frame ones; the method was immunoSEQ multiplex PCR. The data show 140,000 to 150,000 clones, over 65% seen once. Sequenced material: PBMCs. The receptors were gathered from a female donor in good health and CMV-seronegative. The CDR3 runs from the conserved cysteine through the conserved F or W.

v_call cdr3_aa
TRBV9 CASSVMSDSPLHF
TRBV4-3 CASSQDRAQSYGYTF
TRBV28 CASGLLFLNEKLFF
TRBV30 CAWSPFTGTGLRQPQHF
TRBV2 CASSTSGGASEQFF
TRBV4-3 CASSQDTRGTSGGRTGELFF
TRBV6-1 CASSTTGDSGNTIYF
TRBV28 CASSHRGETEAFF
TRBV5-1 CASSYSGTGVSYEQYF
TRBV5-4 CASSLAILDRDDGYTF
TRBV19 CASSGGPGQGTDTQYF
TRBV30 CAWSAGPGTGYGYTF
TRBV5-1 CASSSGLASTDTQYF
TRBV7-9 CASSSETDGVNGYTF
TRBV4-1 CASSPAMLGRYNYEQYF
TRBV5-1 CASSSTVANTGELFF
TRBV7-8 CASSLGLAATDTQYF
TRBV5-1 CASSIRTGGAEAFF
TRBV29-1 CSVESGGAGTQYF
TRBV7-3 CASSLVFNGEQFF
TRBV7-3 CASSLFGYNEQFF
TRBV7-9 CASSRTGGSTDTQYF
TRBV28 CASSRTGYGYTF
TRBV5-1 CASSTGLAGPSYEQYF
TRBV4-1 CASSPGLAGASEQYF
TRBV28 CASRPQGDETQYF
TRBV30 CASRNHTGGEAFF
TRBV28 CASSTTSGSTSYNEQFF
TRBV5-6 CASMARGRGVSTDTQYF
TRBV18 CASSPGTGGIDEQYF
TRBV6-5 CASSVERRRETQYF
TRBV9 CASSVRGGGETQYF
TRBV6-1 CATATVTEAFF
TRBV7-2 CASSLRGSNTGELFF
TRBV6-1 CASRAGGLGYEQYF
TRBV30 CAWSTWTGLAKNIQYF
TRBV2 CASTPDKIPNQPQHF